Below are 5 T cell receptor beta chains sequenced from a single sample in a study of T-cell reconstitution after alpha-beta-depleted transplantation in children listed by TCRdb under 2016. The method was PCR. Instrument on record: Illumina HiSeq 2500. TCR libraries were prepared with molecular barcoding, using unique molecular identifiers to normalize TCRbeta repertoire quantification. TCRdb took the public reads, trimmed them with fastp at Q25, ran MiXCR for clone calling and kept in-frame beta chains. Every CDR3 protein is listed once, alongside the most common genes and DNA of its rows. The sample profile shows over 70,000 distinct CDR3 sequences; 7% to 9% of them were found once. Approximately 7% of the sample belongs to the ten largest clones. The material sequenced was PBMCs from the stem cell graft donor, taken from the stem cell graft. The receptor set was obtained from a human donor who donated a stem cell graft to a child with congenital amegakaryocytic thrombocytopenia.

The table lists this clonotype with a few counts. The CDR3 ends on some other residue instead of the conserved phenylalanine or tryptophan, so this is likely a read error. The J gene is TRBJ1-1, the V gene TRBV3-1, with 7 bases fitting TRBD1. Germline CDR1 reads LGHDT; CDR2 reads YNNKEL (reference sequence). The CDR3 is 13 residues long. After removal of 1 base from V and 6 bases from J, the junction contained 2 bases not matched to a gene. This CDR3 reads CASSQGGTAEAFS. CDR3 bases: TGTGCCAGCAGCCAAGGGGGGACAGCTGAAGCTTTCTCT.

The table lists this clonotype with many counts. The V gene is TRBV20-1, the J gene TRBJ2-7, with TRBD1 as a possible D gene (6 bases). Germline CDR1 is DFQATT and CDR2 is SNEGSKA (reference sequence). CDR3 size: 13 residues. The V gene lost 5 bases and the J gene lost 3 bases, with 14 bases spanning the gap. The CDR3 reads CSAFAGDGYEQYF. CDR3 nucleotides: TGCAGTGCTTTCGCAGGGGATGGCTACGAGCAGTACTTC.

This clonotype was found many times. The V gene is TRBV6-5, the J gene TRBJ2-3; 9 nucleotides align to TRBD2. The ends lost 5 bases at V and 6 bases at J; junction bases unmatched: 15. The CDR3 length is 17 residues. Looked up from germline, CDR1 is MNHEY and CDR2 is SVGAGI. The CDR3 is CASSTLWAGGPMDTQYF. DNA for the CDR3: TGTGCCAGCAGTACCCTGTGGGCGGGAGGGCCTATGGATACGCAGTATTTT.

This clonotype has at least ten counts. The chain links TRBV7-9 to TRBJ2-7, with 7 bases fitting TRBD1. The CDR3 sequence is 15 residues long. The germline V gene encodes CDR1 SEHNR and CDR2 FQNEAQ (reference sequence). V gave up 3 bases and J gave up 3 bases; unmatched junction bases: 8. CDR3 sequence (DNA): TGTGCCAGCAGCTTCCCGGACAGGTTTGGCTACGAGCAGTACTTC. Its protein is CASSFPDRFGYEQYF.

This clonotype was counted at least ten times. The chain links TRBV15 to TRBJ2-7; no clear D gene. Germline V lookup: CDR1 LNHNV, CDR2 YYDKDF (reference sequence). The CDR3 length is 11 residues. V gave up 4 bases and J gave up 7 bases, with 8 bases separating them. In nucleotides, the CDR3 is TGTGCCACCAGCACCTCGGGTGAGCAGTACTTC. It yields the protein CATSTSGEQYF.